The 28 T cell receptor beta chains given below trace back to one sample, sequenced in a study of blood T cell repertoires in COVID-19 (dated by TCRdb to about 2020). The library came from the immunoSEQ multiplex PCR assay. The clones in this table, taken by TCRdb from immuneACCESS, are in-frame only. Not every clone is retained; where verified, under half of the shortfall comes from an unresolved V gene, and the cause of the rest is unknown. This sample lists 200,000 to 250,000 clones; 83% were detected once. Around 1.3% of the sample goes to the ten largest clones. Sequenced sample: peripheral blood. The receptors were gathered from a woman in her twenties or thirties with COVID-19, enrolled during active disease.

The rearrangement uses TRBV28 and TRBJ1-1; D call uncertain. The germline V gene encodes CDR1 MDHEN and CDR2 SYDVKM. Trimming cost V 4 bases and J 4 bases, with 7 bases left between them. This CDR3 is 12 amino acids long. The CDR3 region has the DNA TGTGCCAGCAGTTGGAGTGGCACTGAAGCTTTCTTT. It specifies CASSWSGTEAFF.

Remarks on this clone: Other nucleotide sequences in the sample specify the same CDR3. The CDR3 is CASSRQGYGYTF. The CDR3 coding sequence is TGTGCCAGCAGTCGACAGGGTTACGGCTACACCTTC. The chain carries TRBV12-3 or TRBV12-4 and TRBJ1-2; TRBD1 aligns across 7 bases. The CDR3 is made up of 12 amino acids. Losses at the gene ends were 5 bases for V and 8 bases for J; bases not matched to a gene: 5.

In this sample, this clone turned up once. This sequence joins TRBV29-1 and TRBJ2-6; D is unresolved. This CDR3 has 16 amino acids. V gave up 1 base and J gave up 4 bases, with 14 bases separating them. CDR1 is SQVTM, CDR2 ANQGSEA, per germline. CDR3 nucleotides: TGCAGCGTTGAAGCAAGACAAGCCGCCGGGGCCAACGTCCTGACTTTC. Translated: CSVEARQAAGANVLTF.

This sequence joins TRBV3-1 (or the pseudogene TRBV3-2) and TRBJ2-1; perhaps TRBD2 as D (5 bases). From germline, CDR1 is LGHDT and CDR2 YNNKEL (reference sequence). The length of the CDR3 is 16 residues. V lost 1 base, J lost 12 bases, and 22 bases lay in between. The CDR3 sequence: CASSQVYGNTHRGQFF. The CDR3 DNA is TGTGCCAGCAGCCAAGTTTACGGGAACACCCATCGGGGGCAGTTCTTC.

This chain uses TRBV18 with TRBJ2-7; TRBD2 might be the D (6 bases). The CDR3 runs 13 residues. The V end lost 0 bases, the J end lost 6 bases, and 9 bases lay between the germline ends. The germline gives CDR1 KGHSH, CDR2 LQKENI. The CDR3 coding sequence is TGTGCCAGCTCACCACCGGTGGGGGGCGAGCAGTACTTC. It translates to CASSPPVGGEQYF. Combining the CDR3 with reference TRBV18 and TRBJ2-7 gives the whole variable domain NAGVMQNPRHLVRRRGQEARLRCSPMKGHSHVYWYRQLPEEGLKFMVYLQKENIIDESGMPKERFSAEFPKEGPSILRIQQVVRGDSAAYFCASSPPVGGEQYFGPGTRLTVT.

This chain uses TRBV7-9 with TRBJ2-3, with 7 bases matching TRBD1. Germline loops: CDR1 SEHNR, CDR2 FQNEAQ (reference sequence). Trimming at V came to 2 bases and at J to 5 bases, leaving 19 bases not matched to a gene. This CDR3 is 19 amino acids long. The CDR3 DNA sequence: TGTGCCAGCAGCTTAAAGGGGGCTGGGGGCGCAGGGAGTTTAGATACGCAGTATTTT. This gives the protein CASSLKGAGGAGSLDTQYF.

This chain joins TRBV29-1 and TRBJ2-1, with a weak D call TRBD1 (7 bases). Per germline, CDR1 SQVTM and CDR2 ANQGSEA. This CDR3 comprises 14 residues. V was pared by 3 bases and J by 8 bases, with 17 bases between. Here the CDR3 reads CSVDRAGGTYEQFF. CDR3 nucleotide sequence: TGCAGCGTTGATAGGGCAGGGGGGACGTATGAGCAGTTCTTC.

V gene TRBV30 combines with J gene TRBJ1-5, with no clear D. Germline CDR1 reads GTSNPN; CDR2 reads SVGIG (reference sequence). The V and J ends lost 1 base and 1 base respectively, with 8 bases between them. CDR3 length: 14 amino acids. The CDR3 nucleotides read TGTGCCTGGAGTGCCTCCTTCAGCAATCAGCCCCAGCATTTT. Protein product: CAWSASFSNQPQHF.

This clone was found once. The genes are TRBV4-3 and TRBJ1-6; D uncertain. Germline V gene data show CDR1 as LGHNA and CDR2 as YSLEER. The CDR3 consists of 13 residues. With 0 bases removed from V and 14 bases from J, the gap between germline ends came to 11 bases. CDR3 in DNA: TGCGCCAGCAGCCAAGATCTAGTGGAGTCCCTCCACTTT. The encoded protein is CASSQDLVESLHF.

CDR3 amino acids: CASSDYGGEQFF. In nucleotides, the CDR3 is TGTGCCAGCAGTGACTACGGGGGTGAGCAGTTCTTC. V gene TRBV6-4 combines with J gene TRBJ2-1; a weak D match, TRBD2 (6 bases). CDR1 is MRHNA, CDR2 SNTAGT, per germline. Trimming stripped 1 base from V and 9 bases from J, with 7 bases between. The CDR3 extends over 12 amino acids.

This clone was found a few times. The chain uses TRBV6-2 or TRBV6-3 and TRBJ1-6, with D perhaps matching TRBD1 (5 bases). Germline values: CDR1 MNHEY, CDR2 SVGEGT. This CDR3 region has 14 residues. The V end was cut by 4 bases, the J end by 10 bases, with 14 bases between. The CDR3: CASSSRGGESPLHF. The CDR3 DNA reads TGTGCCAGCAGTTCCCGGGGGGGTGAGTCACCCCTCCACTTT.

The chain links TRBV12-3 or TRBV12-4 to TRBJ2-1; TRBD1 is a possible D gene (6 bases). Trimming removed 1 base from V and 10 bases from J, with 11 bases in between. The CDR3 contains 13 residues. Here the CDR3 reads CASSLERTAEQFF. The CDR3 DNA sequence: TGTGCCAGCAGTTTAGAGAGGACAGCCGAGCAGTTCTTC.

This chain connects TRBV4-2 to TRBJ2-2, with TRBD2 as a possible D gene (5 bases). V was clipped by 8 bases and J by 11 bases, with 12 bases between them. The CDR3 spans 11 residues. From germline, CDR1 is LGHNA and CDR2 YNFKEQ. DNA for the CDR3: TGTGCCAGCGCCGCGGGTAAAGAGCTGTTTTTT. It yields the protein CASAAGKELFF.

The V gene is TRBV7-2, the J gene TRBJ2-7; TRBD1 agrees at 9 bases. Unmatched junction bases numbered 5, after V lost 3 bases and J lost 2 bases. There are 15 residues in the CDR3. From germline, CDR1 is SGHTA and CDR2 FQGNSA. CDR3 sequence reads: CASSFRQGGPYEQYF. The CDR3 nucleotides are TGTGCCAGCAGCTTCAGACAGGGGGGGCCCTACGAGCAGTACTTC.

V is TRBV7-9 and J is TRBJ2-5, with D tentatively TRBD2 (6 bases). This CDR3 region has 17 residues. The V gene's germline CDR1 is SEHNR and CDR2 FQNEAQ (reference sequence). V was cut by 0 bases and J by 1 base, with 15 bases left in between. CDR3 nucleotide sequence: TGTGCCAGCAGCTTAGCCCGGGCTAGCGTATCCCAAGAGACCCAGTACTTC. Its translation is CASSLARASVSQETQYF.

The V and J genes are TRBV4-1 and TRBJ2-7; TRBD2 agrees at 10 bases. V shed 4 bases and J 0 bases; nucleotides not matched to a gene: 3. The CDR3 extends over 15 amino acids. From germline, CDR1 is MGHRA and CDR2 YSYEKL. Here the CDR3 reads CASSRGTSDSYEQYF. DNA of the CDR3: TGCGCCAGCAGCCGAGGGACTAGCGACTCCTACGAGCAGTACTTC.

The genes are TRBV14 and TRBJ1-5, with no clear D. Looked up from germline, CDR1 is SGHDN and CDR2 is FVKESK. With 2 bases removed from V and 9 bases from J, the gap between germline ends came to 11 bases. The CDR3 length is 13 residues. CDR3 nucleotide sequence: TGTGCCAGCAGCCAAACCGGGTTCACGCCCCAGCATTTT. It codes for CASSQTGFTPQHF.

Written as DNA, the CDR3 is TGTGCCACCAGGCCGTCTTGGGAGGATGAGCAGTTCTTC. Amino acid sequence: CATRPSWEDEQFF. This chain links TRBV24-1 with TRBJ2-1; weak D call: TRBD2 (6 bases). CDR3 length: 13 residues. The V end was cut by 7 bases, the J end by 8 bases, with 14 bases between. Germline loops: CDR1 KGHDR, CDR2 SFDVKD.

The gene calls are TRBV2 and TRBJ1-2, with 7 bases aligning to TRBD1. Unmatched junction bases numbered 3, after V lost 6 bases and J lost 2 bases. The CDR3 covers 13 residues. CDR1 is SNHLY and CDR2 is FYNNEI in the germline V gene. The CDR3, as DNA: TGTGCCAGCAGGGTGACAGGGAACTATGGCTACACCTTC. Its translation is CASRVTGNYGYTF.

The chain joins TRBV6-2 or TRBV6-3 to TRBJ2-1; a possible D gene is TRBD1 (6 bases). The ends were cut back, 2 bases at V and 15 bases at J, with 26 bases in the middle. This CDR3 is 16 amino acids long. Germline values: CDR1 MNHEY, CDR2 SVGEGT. The CDR3 DNA is TGTGCCAGCAGTTACCTAGAAAGGGGACACCGAACGTCTCCGTTCTTC. Its protein is CASSYLERGHRTSPFF.

The CDR3 sequence is CASRGPGELFF. The CDR3 region has the DNA TGTGCCAGCAGGGGGCCCGGGGAGCTGTTTTTT. The chain recombines TRBV28 with TRBJ2-2; TRBD1 might be the D (5 bases). The CDR3 has 11 residues. Deletions cut 6 bases from V and 6 bases from J, with 5 bases between. Germline CDR1 MDHEN, CDR2 SYDVKM.

With respect to this clone: One junction end does not reproduce the germline sequence, and a read error may be involved. Within the sample, other DNA sequences also encode this same CDR3. The V and J genes are TRBV11-3 and TRBJ2-2, with 9 bases lining up with TRBD2. The CDR3 loop spans 17 amino acids. Germline V gene lookup returns CDR1 SGHNT and CDR2 YENEEA. The CDR3 reads CASSSPGGSGRTGELFF. Written as DNA, the CDR3 is TGTGCTAGCAGCTCCCCAGGGGGTAGCGGGAGAACCGGGGAGCTGTTTTTT.

The chain carries TRBV9 and TRBJ1-2, with 7 bases fitting TRBD1. V lost 1 base to trimming and J lost 8 bases; unmatched junction nucleotides: 8. The germline V gene encodes CDR1 SGDLS and CDR2 YYNGEE. There are 14 residues in the CDR3. CDR3 sequence: CASSVLRGDGGYTF. The DNA of the CDR3 is TGTGCCAGCAGCGTACTCAGGGGGGACGGCGGCTACACCTTC.

This clone is a singleton in its sample. The chain joins TRBV24-1 to TRBJ2-3; 8 bases are shared with TRBD1. The junction had 8 bases not matched to a gene; V was cut back by 5 bases and J by 5 bases. Germline loops: CDR1 KGHDR, CDR2 SFDVKD. The length of the CDR3 is 15 residues. The CDR3 protein is CATSAPGQGGDTQYF. The DNA of the CDR3 is TGTGCCACCAGTGCCCCAGGACAGGGCGGAGATACGCAGTATTTT.

The chain couples TRBV6-6 to TRBJ1-2, with TRBD1 identical over 7 bases. V trimming: 4 bases; J trimming: 4 bases; junction bases outside the gene matches: 3. This CDR3 comprises 13 residues. From germline, CDR1 is MNHNY and CDR2 SVGAGI (reference sequence). CDR3 nucleotides: TGTGCCAGCAGTTCTTGGACAGGCTATGGCTACACCTTC. It yields the protein CASSSWTGYGYTF.

The DNA of the CDR3 is TGTGCCAGTAGTACTACCGGGTTGAACCTGGGTCAGCCCCAGCATTTT. Its protein product is CASSTTGLNLGQPQHF. V gene TRBV19 combines with J gene TRBJ1-5; no reliable D call. Trimming cost V 4 bases and J 6 bases, with 19 bases left between them. The CDR3 extends over 16 amino acids. Germline V gene lookup returns CDR1 LNHDA and CDR2 SQIVND (reference sequence).

The table lists this clone with a few counts. The V gene is TRBV5-1, the J gene TRBJ1-3, with D possibly matching TRBD1 (6 bases). CDR1 and CDR2 from the germline V gene are SGHRS and YFSETQ. There are 16 residues in the CDR3. Trimming shortened V by 0 bases and J by 0 bases, and 10 bases separated the two germline ends. CDR3 DNA sequence: TGCGCCAGCAGCTTGGCCGGACAGTTCTCTGGAAACACCATATATTTT. Residues: CASSLAGQFSGNTIYF.

This clone was detected only a few times. The chain is built from TRBV5-6 and TRBJ2-7; weak D call: TRBD2 (6 bases). The germline CDR1 and CDR2 sequences are SGHDT and YYEEEE. V was pared by 4 bases and J by 2 bases, with 16 bases between. This CDR3 is built from 15 residues. CDR3 bases: TGTGCCAGCAGCATTGGTTTGCGGGGTGCCTACGAGCAGTACTTC. This sequence encodes CASSIGLRGAYEQYF.